Below are 29 T cell receptor beta chains sequenced from a single sample in a study of human T cells and chemical hapten exposure. Time point defined: patch test 3, about 24 weeks after DPC sensitization. Treatment defined: therapeutic diphenylcyclopropenone sensitization with weekly scalp DPC. TCRdb ran MiXCR on the RACE reads and lists one entry per CDR3 protein. The data show 180,000 or so distinct CDR3 sequences, around 25% seen once. This specimen consisted of whole blood, obtained in connection with sensitization to the hapten diphenylcyclopropenone (DPC). These receptors all come from a woman in her forties with alopecia areata. Some clones in this sample may be carry-over from other donors' samples.

The chain is built from TRBV13 and TRBJ2-7, with a weak D call TRBD2 (5 bases). Germline assignment: CDR1 PRHDT and CDR2 FYEKMQ (reference sequence). CDR3 length: 15 residues. The V gene lost 0 bases and the J gene lost 2 bases, with 11 bases spanning the gap. CDR3 in DNA: TGTGCCAGCAGCTTAGGCGGAGGTCTTACCTACGAGCAGTACTTC. Translated, it gives CASSLGGGLTYEQYF.

This clonotype showed up just a few times. This chain connects TRBV6-5 to TRBJ2-3, with 7 bases aligning to TRBD1. CDR3 length equals 13 residues. The germline CDR1 and CDR2 sequences are MNHEY and SVGAGI. The J segment lost 5 bases and the V segment lost 4 bases, leaving 3 bases of the junction unmatched. The CDR3: CASSSDREDTQYF. Here the CDR3 DNA reads TGTGCCAGCAGTTCCGACAGGGAAGATACGCAGTATTTT.

In its sample, this clonotype was seen a few times. The rearrangement joins TRBV27 to TRBJ1-2, with TRBD1 matching 8 bases. The germline V gene encodes CDR1 MNHEY and CDR2 SMNVEV (reference sequence). The CDR3 consists of 14 residues. V trimming: 5 bases; J trimming: 3 bases; junction bases outside the gene matches: 5. CDR3 sequence reads: CASSLGQGHYGYTF. For the CDR3, the DNA is TGTGCCAGCAGTCTTGGACAGGGCCACTATGGCTACACCTTC.

The chain carries TRBV7-3 and TRBJ2-2; 7 bases are shared with TRBD1. There are 16 residues in the CDR3. The ends lost 2 bases at V and 0 bases at J; junction bases unmatched: 3. Per germline, CDR1 SGHTA and CDR2 FQGTGA. CDR3 nucleotide sequence: TGTGCCAGCAGCTTAGGGACAGCTACGAACACCGGGGAGCTGTTTTTT. Protein: CASSLGTATNTGELFF. Together with reference TRBV7-3 and TRBJ2-2, the CDR3 gives the full variable domain: GAGVSQTPSNKVTEKGKYVELRCDPISGHTALYWYRQSLGQGPEFLIYFQGTGAADDSGLPNDRFFAVRPEGSVSTLKIQRTERGDSAVYLCASSLGTATNTGELFFGEGSRLTVL.

V usage is TRBV10-3 and J usage is TRBJ2-7; 14 bases agree with TRBD2. CDR1 and CDR2 (germline): ENHRY, SYGVKD. The CDR3 has 14 amino acids. Germline trimming cut 6 bases from V and 3 bases from J; bases unmatched to any gene: 1. Here the CDR3 DNA reads TGTGCCATCAGCGGGACTAGCGGGAGCTACGAGCAGTACTTC. This translates into CAISGTSGSYEQYF.

This clonotype appeared a few times. This sequence joins TRBV29-1 and TRBJ1-1; D uncertain. Trimming stripped 1 base from V and 3 bases from J, with 6 bases between. Germline loops: CDR1 SQVTM, CDR2 ANQGSEA. The CDR3 sequence is 12 residues long. CDR3 sequence reads: CSVEGLYTEAFF. The CDR3 nucleotides are TGCAGCGTTGAAGGACTATACACTGAAGCTTTCTTT. The full variable domain, its missing parts supplied by reference TRBV29-1 and TRBJ1-1, is SAVISQKPSRDICQRGTSLTIQCQVDSQVTMMFWYRQQPGQSLTLIATANQGSEATYESGFVIDKFPISRPNLTFSTLTVSNMSPEDSSIYLCSVEGLYTEAFFGQGTRLTVV.

This clonotype was observed a few times. This chain links TRBV12-3 or TRBV12-4 with TRBJ2-4, with 8 positions matching TRBD2. J lost 1 base, V lost 5 bases, and 7 bases had no gene match. The CDR3 covers 16 residues. CDR3 DNA sequence: TGTGCCAGCAGTAGGCGGGGGGCCGGCGCCAAAAACATTCAGTACTTC. This gives the protein CASSRRGAGAKNIQYF.

The V gene is TRBV5-1, the J gene TRBJ1-2, with a tentative D call TRBD1 (6 bases). V shed 4 bases and J shed 4 bases, with 23 bases lying between them. CDR1 is SGHRS, CDR2 YFSETQ, per germline. The CDR3 is made up of 17 amino acids. CDR3 in amino acids: CASSPGFLTGPVYGYTF. The CDR3 region has the DNA TGCGCCAGCAGCCCCGGCTTCCTGACAGGTCCCGTCTATGGCTACACCTTC.

V is TRBV28 and J is TRBJ2-1; 7 bases fit TRBD2. The CDR3 has 14 residues. CDR1 and CDR2 from the germline V gene are MDHEN and SYDVKM. Trimming cost V 8 bases and J 3 bases; bases outside gene matches: 7. The CDR3 sequence: CASHLGTNYNEQFF. The CDR3 DNA sequence: TGTGCCAGCCATCTCGGGACTAACTACAATGAGCAGTTCTTC.

This sequence joins TRBV7-6 and TRBJ2-7; the D gene is possibly TRBD1 (5 bases). The germline V and J ends were trimmed by 1 base and 0 bases, with 7 bases remaining between them. CDR1 and CDR2 (germline): SGHVS, FNYEAQ. The CDR3 runs to 14 residues. The CDR3 region is CASSLGQLSYEQYF. DNA for the CDR3: TGTGCCAGCAGCTTAGGACAGCTCTCCTACGAGCAGTACTTC. The complete variable domain, with remaining parts taken from reference TRBV7-6 and TRBJ2-7, reads GAGVSQSPRYKVTKRGQDVALRCDPISGHVSLYWYRQALGQGPEFLTYFNYEAQQDKSGLPNDRFSAERPEGSISTLTIQRTEQRDSAMYRCASSLGQLSYEQYFGPGTRLTVT.

Worth noting for this clonotype: At one end the junction does not follow the germline gene, possibly because of a read error. The rearrangement uses TRBV28 and TRBJ2-5; D gene uncertain. The CDR3 runs to 15 residues. Germline V gene data show CDR1 as MDHEN and CDR2 as SYDVKM. DNA of the CDR3: TGTGTCAGCAGTTCTGGGGAACATCAGGCAGAGACCCAGTACTTC. It specifies CVSSSGEHQAETQYF. The full variable domain, with the rest looked up from reference TRBV28 and TRBJ2-5, is DVKVTQSSRYLVKRTGEKVFLECVQDMDHENMFWYRQDPGLGLRLIYFSYDVKMKEKGDIPEGYSVSREKKERFSLILESASTNQTSMYLCVSSSGEHQAETQYFGPGTRLLVL.

This clonotype turned up a few times. V gene TRBV29-1 combines with J gene TRBJ2-4; D might be TRBD2 (6 bases). The germline V gene encodes CDR1 SQVTM and CDR2 ANQGSEA. V was pared by 6 bases and J by 0 bases, with 9 bases between. This CDR3 comprises 13 residues. DNA of the CDR3: TGCAGCGTGCGGGACGCAGCCAAAAACATTCAGTACTTC. This codes for CSVRDAAKNIQYF.

The chain employs TRBV10-3 and TRBJ1-2; perhaps TRBD1 as D (6 bases). Germline CDR1 and CDR2: ENHRY and SYGVKD. V was trimmed by 6 bases and J by 4 bases, leaving 12 bases between them. The CDR3 is 13 amino acids. This chain's CDR3 is CAIRYGQSYGYTF. CDR3 bases: TGTGCCATCAGGTACGGACAGTCCTATGGCTACACCTTC.

The chain links TRBV28 to TRBJ1-1; tentative D call: TRBD1 (6 bases). The CDR3 runs to 15 residues. The germline V gene encodes CDR1 MDHEN and CDR2 SYDVKM. V was cut by 5 bases and J by 0 bases, with 13 bases left in between. The CDR3 region is CASSPRTALNTEAFF. The DNA for the CDR3 is TGTGCCAGCAGTCCGAGGACAGCCCTGAACACTGAAGCTTTCTTT.

The rearrangement joins TRBV20-1 to TRBJ1-3, with D possibly matching TRBD1 (5 bases). The CDR3 is 15 residues long. Germline values: CDR1 DFQATT, CDR2 SNEGSKA (reference sequence). The V end lost 0 bases, the J end lost 0 bases, and 9 bases lay between the germline ends. CDR3 bases: TGCAGTGCTAGAGATCGAAGGGGCTCTGGAAACACCATATATTTT. Amino acids: CSARDRRGSGNTIYF.

The V gene is TRBV5-4, the J gene TRBJ2-1; no clear D. The V end was cut by 4 bases, the J end by 6 bases, with 8 bases between. Germline V gene data show CDR1 as SGHNT and CDR2 as YYREEE (reference sequence). CDR3 size: 12 residues. The CDR3 bases are TGTGCCAGCAGCGACGGCGGCAATGAGCAGTTCTTC. This gives the protein CASSDGGNEQFF.

The chain recombines TRBV2 with TRBJ2-2, with D perhaps matching TRBD1 or TRBD2 (5 bases each). Germline V gene lookup returns CDR1 SNHLY and CDR2 FYNNEI. The V and J ends lost 8 bases and 1 base respectively, with 5 bases between them. The CDR3 runs to 12 residues. The CDR3 reads CASGGNTGELFF. As DNA, the CDR3 is TGTGCCAGCGGGGGGAACACCGGGGAGCTGTTTTTT.

This clonotype was seen only a few times. The CDR3 loop reads CASSYSTTGREQYF. The CDR3 DNA reads TGTGCCAGCAGTTACTCGACAACCGGGCGAGAGCAGTACTTC. The V and J genes are TRBV6-5 and TRBJ2-7; D ambiguous. The germline V gene has CDR1 MNHEY and CDR2 SVGAGI. V lost 0 bases to trimming and J lost 7 bases, with 13 bases between them. The CDR3 consists of 14 residues.

In its sample, this clonotype was seen once. J is TRBJ2-7 and V is TRBV6-5; D assignment may be TRBD1 or TRBD2 (6 bases each). The CDR3 covers 13 residues. The germline CDR1 and CDR2 sequences are MNHEY and SVGAGI. V was pared by 8 bases and J by 6 bases, with 17 bases between. The CDR3 DNA follows: TGTGCCAGCGGGGGGCGGGGAACGGGCGAGCAGTACTTC. The encoded protein is CASGGRGTGEQYF.

V is TRBV7-6 and J is TRBJ2-1, with a possible D match to TRBD1 (6 bases). The CDR3 has 14 amino acids. With 5 bases removed from V and 7 bases from J, the gap between germline ends came to 15 bases. Germline V gives CDR1 SGHVS, CDR2 FNYEAQ. The CDR3 region has the DNA TGTGCCAGCAGCCCCTCACCGAGGGGGAATGAGCAGTTCTTC. Translation: CASSPSPRGNEQFF.

This clonotype was observed a few times. The chain employs TRBV28 and TRBJ2-6; D gene unclear. From germline, CDR1 is MDHEN and CDR2 SYDVKM. This CDR3 has 17 amino acids. V lost 6 bases, J lost 0 bases, and 15 bases lay in between. This CDR3 is CASRQPSRGSGANVLTF. For the CDR3, the DNA is TGTGCCAGCAGGCAACCTTCCAGAGGCTCTGGGGCCAACGTCCTGACTTTC.

This clonotype was detected a few times. The chain uses TRBV5-1 and TRBJ2-1; D is possibly TRBD1 or TRBD2 (6 bases each). The V gene lost 7 bases and the J gene lost 2 bases, with 19 bases spanning the gap. This CDR3 is built from 16 residues. Germline CDR1 reads SGHRS; CDR2 reads YFSETQ. This chain's CDR3 is CASSRPRGETYNEQFF. The CDR3 DNA sequence: TGCGCCAGCTCTCGCCCTAGGGGGGAAACCTACAATGAGCAGTTCTTC.

This clonotype came up a few times. DNA of the CDR3: TGTGCCAGCAGTTACCGGCCGGACAGGGATAATTCACCCCTCCACTTT. It encodes CASSYRPDRDNSPLHF. V gene TRBV6-6 combines with J gene TRBJ1-6; 8 bases agree with TRBD1. The germline CDR1 and CDR2 sequences are MNHNY and SVGAGI (reference sequence). The CDR3 is 16 amino acids. The ends lost 2 bases at V and 5 bases at J; junction bases unmatched: 5.

This clonotype has at least ten counts. This rearrangement joins TRBV29-1 to TRBJ1-2; 7 bases agree with TRBD1. The germline CDR1 and CDR2 sequences are SQVTM and ANQGSEA. The CDR3 is 15 residues long. Trimming took 0 bases from V and 3 from J; bases not matched to a gene: 7. The CDR3 DNA reads as TGCAGCGTTGAAGATCTGTGGGGGACAGACTATGGCTACACCTTC. The encoded protein is CSVEDLWGTDYGYTF. The complete variable domain, with remaining parts taken from reference TRBV29-1 and TRBJ1-2, reads SAVISQKPSRDICQRGTSLTIQCQVDSQVTMMFWYRQQPGQSLTLIATANQGSEATYESGFVIDKFPISRPNLTFSTLTVSNMSPEDSSIYLCSVEDLWGTDYGYTFGSGTRLTVV.

As regards this clonotype: A read error may explain this, as a much larger clone is one base away. The chain couples TRBV20-1 to TRBJ2-3; 11 bases fit TRBD2. The V and J ends lost 5 bases and 2 bases, in that order; junction bases with no gene match: 3. This CDR3 spans 14 amino acids. The germline gives CDR1 DFQATT, CDR2 SNEGSKA (reference sequence). The CDR3 sequence: CSAVAGGTTDTQYF. In DNA, the CDR3 is TGCAGTGCTGTAGCGGGAGGGACCACAGATACGCAGTATTTT.

The chain joins TRBV28 to TRBJ2-7; D is tentatively TRBD1 or TRBD2 (6 bases each). The germline V gene encodes CDR1 MDHEN and CDR2 SYDVKM. The CDR3 covers 15 residues. V was pared by 7 bases and J by 7 bases, with 23 bases between. CDR3 sequence: CASTTHGGPTIEQYF. CDR3 sequence (DNA): TGTGCCAGCACCACCCACGGGGGCCCTACGATTGAGCAGTACTTC.

The chain combines TRBV5-5 with TRBJ1-5; TRBD1 matches at 8 bases. The trim removed 3 bases at V and 0 bases at J, leaving 2 bases unmatched. Germline V gives CDR1 SGHKS, CDR2 YYEKEE (reference sequence). The CDR3 loop spans 15 amino acids. The CDR3 here is CASSWGTGSNQPQHF. CDR3 in DNA: TGTGCCAGCAGCTGGGGGACAGGTAGCAATCAGCCCCAGCATTTT.

This chain links TRBV28 with TRBJ1-1; D not certain. The CDR3 has 11 residues. V lost 0 bases and J lost 11, with 7 bases in between. In germline, CDR1 is MDHEN, CDR2 SYDVKM. CDR3 loop: CASSLWERAFF. In DNA, the CDR3 is TGTGCCAGCAGTTTATGGGAGAGGGCTTTCTTT.

This clonotype was seen ten or more times. The chain has TRBV29-1 and TRBJ2-1; 8 nucleotides agree with TRBD2. CDR1 SQVTM and CDR2 ANQGSEA come from the germline V gene. The CDR3 length is 19 residues. The V segment lost 6 bases and the J segment 7 bases; nucleotides outside the gene matches: 26. Here the CDR3 reads CSVTTIQGRRGLGKNEQFF. DNA for the CDR3: TGCAGCGTGACTACCATCCAGGGGAGGCGGGGACTAGGTAAAAATGAGCAGTTCTTC.